Below are 16 T cell receptor beta chains sequenced from a single sample in a study of OX40 agonist ivuxolimab in advanced cancers. The receptor library was made with the immunoSEQ multiplex PCR assay. TCRdb holds this immuneACCESS table with in-frame rearrangements only. Some clones are missing; in checked studies, unresolved V genes explain under half, and the rest has no known cause. The sample has 11,000 to 15,000 clones on record, roughly 87% of them singletons. Clones ranked in the top ten supply 67% of the sample. The starting material was CD4+ or CD8+ T cells sorted from blood, obtained in a trial of the OX40 agonist ivuxolimab. These receptors all come from an adult with an advanced solid tumor such as melanoma, head and neck, liver or kidney cancer.

The V gene is TRBV4-1, the J gene TRBJ2-3; TRBD2 matches 7 bases. Germline V CDR1 and CDR2: MGHRA, YSYEKL. The CDR3 has 15 amino acids. After removal of 1 base from V and 2 bases from J, the junction contained 3 bases not matched to a gene. The CDR3 region is CASSQVLAATDTQYF. The DNA of the CDR3 is TGCGCCAGCAGCCAAGTTCTAGCGGCCACAGATACGCAGTATTTT.

The chain recombines TRBV15 with TRBJ1-5; 9 bases map to TRBD1. Germline lookup yields CDR1 LNHNV and CDR2 YYDKDF (reference sequence). The J segment lost 7 bases and the V segment lost 0 bases, leaving 4 bases of the junction unmatched. This CDR3 has 15 amino acids. The CDR3 loop is CATSREGQGNQPQHF. CDR3 nucleotides: TGTGCCACCAGCAGAGAGGGACAGGGTAACCAGCCCCAGCATTTT.

The chain has TRBV6-1 and TRBJ2-7; D not certain. This CDR3 contains 13 residues. The germline V gene has CDR1 MNHNS and CDR2 SASEGT. Trimming stripped 4 bases from V and 0 bases from J, with 7 bases between. The CDR3 region is CASSVTPSYEQYF. CDR3 DNA sequence: TGTGCCAGCAGTGTAACCCCCTCCTACGAGCAGTACTTC.

CDR3 nucleotides: TGTGCCAGCAGCTCCCAAAATTCCTTACACAATGAGCAGTTCTTC. This codes for CASSSQNSLHNEQFF. The V call is TRBV11-2, the J call TRBJ2-1, with unresolved D. Germline loops: CDR1 SGHAT, CDR2 FQNNGV. The CDR3 is 15 residues long. V was shortened by 4 bases and J by 5 bases, with 15 bases between the two germline ends.

This chain links TRBV9 with TRBJ1-1, with D hard to call. V shed 1 base and J shed 1 base, with 5 bases lying between them. The CDR3 totals 13 residues. Germline V gives CDR1 SGDLS, CDR2 YYNGEE. The CDR3 DNA follows: TGTGCCAGCAGCGTACCAGGGAACACTGAAGCTTTCTTT. The encoded protein is CASSVPGNTEAFF. The full variable domain, its missing parts supplied by reference TRBV9 and TRBJ1-1, is DSGVTQTPKHLITATGQRVTLRCSPRSGDLSVYWYQQSLDQGLQFLIQYYNGEERAKGNILERFSAQQFPDLHSELNLSSLELGDSALYFCASSVPGNTEAFFGQGTRLTVV.

The rearrangement uses TRBV30 and TRBJ1-4; D is undetermined. The CDR3 runs 12 residues. Germline assignment: CDR1 GTSNPN and CDR2 SVGIG (reference sequence). Deletions cut 5 bases from V and 4 bases from J, with 8 bases between. The CDR3 loop is CAWVPSNEKLFF. The CDR3 bases are TGTGCCTGGGTCCCAAGTAATGAAAAACTGTTTTTT.

CDR3: CAWSWEIYYEQYF. Here the CDR3 DNA reads TGTGCCTGGAGTTGGGAAATCTACTACGAGCAGTACTTC. The gene calls are TRBV30 and TRBJ2-7; D call uncertain. The V gene's germline CDR1 is GTSNPN and CDR2 SVGIG (reference sequence). V was trimmed by 2 bases and J by 3 bases, leaving 11 bases between them. This CDR3 contains 13 residues.

V is TRBV4-1 and J is TRBJ2-2, with D perhaps TRBD2 (6 bases). Germline V gives CDR1 MGHRA, CDR2 YSYEKL. The CDR3 is 16 residues long. Trimming stripped 2 bases from V and 4 bases from J, with 14 bases between. CDR3 sequence (DNA): TGCGCCAGCAGCCAAACGTACACGACTAGCACCGGGGAGCTGTTTTTT. It translates to CASSQTYTTSTGELFF.

V is TRBV4-3 and J is TRBJ1-2; tentative D call: TRBD1 (6 bases). V dropped 3 bases and J dropped 7 bases, with 18 bases sitting between them. CDR3 length: 15 residues. Germline CDR1 is LGHNA and CDR2 is YSLEER. This CDR3 is CASSQSGGGASGYTF. The CDR3 bases are TGCGCCAGCAGCCAGAGCGGCGGGGGCGCATCTGGCTACACCTTC.

CDR3 nucleotide sequence: TGTGCCAGCAGTTACCGGCTGCAACGGGGGGCAGATACGCAGTATTTT. Translating it yields CASSYRLQRGADTQYF. The rearrangement uses TRBV6-5 and TRBJ2-3; 7 nucleotides line up with TRBD2. The V and J ends lost 2 bases and 4 bases, in that order; junction bases with no gene match: 9. This CDR3 comprises 16 residues. Looked up from germline, CDR1 is MNHEY and CDR2 is SVGAGI.

The gene calls are TRBV30 and TRBJ2-3; no reliable D call. CDR1 and CDR2 from the germline V gene are GTSNPN and SVGIG (reference sequence). The CDR3 runs 11 residues. Trimming removed 3 bases from V and 8 bases from J, with 9 bases in between. The CDR3 spells CAWSFPGTQYF. The CDR3 bases are TGTGCCTGGAGCTTCCCCGGTACGCAGTATTTT.

The chain links TRBV19 to TRBJ2-4; D is unresolved. Deletions cut 5 bases from V and 0 bases from J, with 14 bases between. CDR1 and CDR2 (germline): LNHDA, SQIVND (reference sequence). This CDR3 has 16 residues. CDR3 DNA sequence: TGTGCCAGTAGTCCCCAGAGTCATCTAGCCAAAAACATTCAGTACTTC. The encoded protein is CASSPQSHLAKNIQYF.

The chain recombines TRBV11-3 with TRBJ2-7, with no clear D. V dropped 2 bases and J dropped 5 bases, with 19 bases sitting between them. CDR3 size: 16 residues. Germline CDR1 is SGHNT and CDR2 is YENEEA. CDR3 sequence: CASSLKGTSVGNEQYF. The CDR3 DNA reads TGTGCCAGCAGCTTAAAAGGAACATCGGTGGGAAACGAGCAGTACTTC.

The chain joins TRBV6-5 to TRBJ2-7, with D maybe TRBD2 (6 bases). This CDR3 is 14 amino acids long. V lost 2 bases to trimming and J lost 8 bases, with 16 bases between them. Looked up from germline, CDR1 is MNHEY and CDR2 is SVGAGI. The CDR3 region is CASSYGVGGIQQYF. As DNA, the CDR3 is TGTGCCAGCAGTTACGGTGTAGGAGGGATACAGCAGTACTTC.

The chain is built from TRBV11-3 and TRBJ2-5; D uncertain. V lost 3 bases to trimming and J lost 5 bases, with 13 bases between them. CDR3 length: 14 amino acids. Germline V gives CDR1 SGHNT, CDR2 YENEEA. DNA for the CDR3: TGTGCCAGCAGCTTGTTCACGGGCATGGAGACCCAGTACTTC. Amino acids: CASSLFTGMETQYF.

V is TRBV12-5 and J is TRBJ2-2; the D gene is possibly TRBD1 (5 bases). Per germline, CDR1 LGHNT and CDR2 FRNRAP. The CDR3 has 19 amino acids. Trimming left V 1 base short and J 3 bases short, with 21 bases between. DNA for the CDR3: TGTGCTAGTGGTTTGGGTGACCGGACACGCCGCCGAGACACCGGGGAGCTGTTTTTT. It yields the protein CASGLGDRTRRRDTGELFF. The full variable domain, in which reference TRBV12-5 and TRBJ2-2 provide the parts outside the CDR3, is DARVTQTPRHKVTEMGQEVTMRCQPILGHNTVFWYRQTMMQGLELLAYFRNRAPLDDSGMPKDRFSAEMPDATLATLKIQPSEPRDSAVYFCASGLGDRTRRRDTGELFFGEGSRLTVL.